The 14 T cell receptor beta chains reported below all come from one sample, sequenced in a study of T-cell reconstitution after alpha-beta-depleted transplantation in children. Unique molecular identifiers were incorporated when the TCRbeta library was constructed. TCRdb independently ran MiXCR on the PCR reads; one entry per CDR3 protein. The profile shows about 610,000 distinct CDR3 sequences, roughly a tenth of them singletons. Source: PBMCs from the stem cell graft donor, taken from the stem cell graft. All receptors come from a human donor who donated a stem cell graft to a child with acute myeloid leukemia.

This chain links TRBV28 with TRBJ1-3; D is perhaps TRBD1 (5 bases). CDR3 length: 16 amino acids. V was cut by 5 bases and J by 3 bases, with 17 bases left in between. The germline V gene has CDR1 MDHEN and CDR2 SYDVKM. The CDR3 sequence: CASSTPGTTYGNTIYF. CDR3 in DNA: TGTGCCAGCAGTACACCGGGGACCACCTATGGAAACACCATATATTTT.

V and J are TRBV5-1 and TRBJ1-4; a possible D gene is TRBD1 (5 bases). The CDR3 runs 15 residues. Trimming pared 4 bases from V and 7 bases from J, leaving 17 bases between. Per the germline V gene, CDR1 is SGHRS and CDR2 is YFSETQ. CDR3 amino acids: CASSGGAGKGEKLFF. For the CDR3, the DNA is TGCGCCAGCAGCGGAGGGGCAGGGAAAGGTGAAAAACTGTTTTTT.

Many counts were recorded for this clonotype. The chain employs TRBV5-1 and TRBJ2-2, with 9 positions matching TRBD2. There are 15 residues in the CDR3. Germline trimming cut 4 bases from V and 3 bases from J; bases unmatched to any gene: 4. CDR1 is SGHRS and CDR2 is YFSETQ in the germline V gene. The CDR3 bases are TGCGCCAGCAGCGGGGGACTAGCAGACACCGGGGAGCTGTTTTTT. It specifies CASSGGLADTGELFF.

In regard to this clonotype: Being one base from a much bigger clone, this may be a read error. The chain combines TRBV20-1 with TRBJ2-4, with 11 bases identical to TRBD2. The germline V gene has CDR1 DFQATT and CDR2 SNEGSKA (reference sequence). The CDR3 is made up of 16 amino acids. CDR3 in amino acids: CSASSVAGGPVYIQCF. The CDR3 nucleotides read TGCAGTGCTAGTAGCGTAGCGGGAGGGCCAGTTTACATTCAGTGCTTC.

V gene TRBV12-3 or TRBV12-4 combines with J gene TRBJ2-2; the match to TRBD2 covers 7 bases. The CDR3 extends over 17 amino acids. The V gene end was trimmed by 6 bases and the J gene end by 7 bases; junction bases not matched to a gene: 17. In nucleotides, the CDR3 is TGTGCCAGCAGGCGGCAGTTCGCGCGGGAGAAACGCGGGGAGCTGTTTTTT. This codes for CASRRQFAREKRGELFF.

The J gene is TRBJ1-1, the V gene TRBV5-1; TRBD1 might be the D (5 bases). CDR1 and CDR2 (germline): SGHRS, YFSETQ. Trimming shortened V by 0 bases and J by 5 bases, and 11 bases separated the two germline ends. This CDR3 has 14 residues. This CDR3 is CASSLGTWGTEAFF. The DNA for the CDR3 is TGCGCCAGCAGCTTGGGGACATGGGGGACTGAAGCTTTCTTT.

The sample holds a few counts of this clonotype. V is TRBV5-1 and J is TRBJ2-7; 12 bases line up with TRBD2. The CDR3 contains 15 residues. Trimming at V came to 3 bases and at J to 7 bases, leaving 8 bases not matched to a gene. Per germline, CDR1 SGHRS and CDR2 YFSETQ. The CDR3 region is CASSSDGLAGYEQYF. CDR3 nucleotide sequence: TGCGCCAGCAGCTCCGACGGACTAGCGGGATATGAGCAGTACTTC.

The table lists this clonotype with a few counts. The chain has TRBV3-1 and TRBJ1-1; the D is unclear. CDR1 and CDR2 from the germline V gene are LGHDT and YNNKEL (reference sequence). V lost 4 bases, J lost 6 bases, and 9 bases lay in between. This CDR3 region has 12 residues. CDR3 in DNA: TGTGCCAGCAGCCGCGGAGGCCCTGAAGCTTTCTTT. Residues: CASSRGGPEAFF.

This clonotype showed up just a few times. The chain couples TRBV7-3 to TRBJ2-1, with TRBD2 as a possible D gene (6 bases). V gave up 8 bases and J gave up 9 bases, with 14 bases separating them. The CDR3 is made up of 12 amino acids. Germline V lookup: CDR1 SGHTA, CDR2 FQGTGA. The CDR3 loop is CASAPQGGEQFF. The CDR3 bases are TGTGCCAGCGCGCCGCAGGGAGGTGAGCAGTTCTTC. Variable domain in full (rest from reference TRBV7-3 and TRBJ2-1): GAGVSQTPSNKVTEKGKYVELRCDPISGHTALYWYRQSLGQGPEFLIYFQGTGAADDSGLPNDRFFAVRPEGSVSTLKIQRTERGDSAVYLCASAPQGGEQFFGPGTRLTVL.

CDR3 in amino acids: CASSIGQNIYNEQFF. The CDR3 nucleotides read TGTGCCAGTAGTATCGGACAGAACATCTACAATGAGCAGTTCTTC. The J gene is TRBJ2-1, the V gene TRBV19, with D perhaps matching TRBD1 (6 bases). This CDR3 region has 15 residues. Germline lookup yields CDR1 LNHDA and CDR2 SQIVND (reference sequence). Deletions cut 3 bases from V and 3 bases from J, with 12 bases between.

The V and J genes are TRBV29-1 and TRBJ2-5; no reliable D call. The CDR3 is 11 amino acids. Germline V gene sequence: CDR1 SQVTM, CDR2 ANQGSEA. Trimming cost V 8 bases and J 4 bases, with 11 bases left between them. The CDR3 spells CSSRGVETQYF. For the CDR3, the DNA is TGCAGCTCCCGCGGCGTAGAGACCCAGTACTTC. The complete variable domain, with remaining parts taken from reference TRBV29-1 and TRBJ2-5, reads SAVISQKPSRDICQRGTSLTIQCQVDSQVTMMFWYRQQPGQSLTLIATANQGSEATYESGFVIDKFPISRPNLTFSTLTVSNMSPEDSSIYLCSSRGVETQYFGPGTRLLVL.

This clonotype was found many times. CDR3 coding DNA: TGTGCCAGCAGCCCTTCGCGACAGGGAGCCTACGAGCAGTACTTC. This translates into CASSPSRQGAYEQYF. This sequence joins TRBV27 and TRBJ2-7; 7 bases map to TRBD1. V dropped 6 bases and J dropped 2; count of bases not matched to a gene: 10. In germline, CDR1 is MNHEY, CDR2 SMNVEV (reference sequence). The CDR3 sequence is 15 residues long.

The CDR3 here is CSAMLAGLPYEQYF. CDR3 DNA: TGCAGTGCTATGCTAGCGGGTCTTCCCTACGAGCAGTACTTC. V is TRBV20-1 and J is TRBJ2-7; 8 nucleotides agree with TRBD2. V lost 4 bases to trimming and J lost 2 bases; unmatched junction nucleotides: 7. The V gene's germline CDR1 is DFQATT and CDR2 SNEGSKA (reference sequence). The CDR3 loop spans 14 amino acids.

The chain links TRBV12-3 or TRBV12-4 to TRBJ2-3; the match to TRBD2 covers 8 bases. The CDR3 is 17 amino acids. Trimming took 6 bases from V and 3 from J; bases not matched to a gene: 14. The CDR3 nucleotides are TGTGCCAGCAGGTCAAGCGGGAGAGGGGGATGGACAGATACGCAGTATTTT. It is translated as CASRSSGRGGWTDTQYF.